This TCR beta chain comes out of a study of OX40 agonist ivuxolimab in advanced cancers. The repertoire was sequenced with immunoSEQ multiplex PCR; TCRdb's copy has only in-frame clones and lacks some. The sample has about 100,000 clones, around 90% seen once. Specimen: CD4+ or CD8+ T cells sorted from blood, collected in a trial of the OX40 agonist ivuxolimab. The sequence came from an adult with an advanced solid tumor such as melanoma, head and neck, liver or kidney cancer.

As DNA, the CDR3 is TGTGCCAGCAGACTACAGGGGAGCTCCTATAATTCACCCCTCCACTTT. Translation: CASRLQGSSYNSPLHF. This chain links TRBV27 with TRBJ1-6; 7 positions match TRBD1. Germline V gene lookup returns CDR1 MNHEY and CDR2 SMNVEV (reference sequence). Trimming at V came to 6 bases and at J to 0 bases, leaving 5 bases not matched to a gene. The CDR3 has 16 amino acids.